Shown below are 6 T cell receptor beta chains from a single sample sequenced in a study of response to subunit inactivated influenza vaccine. TCRdb reprocessed the RT-PCR reads with MiXCR, giving one entry per CDR3 protein. Of almost 250,000 distinct CDR3 sequences detected, 9.5% to 15% appear once; the ten largest clones hold roughly 7.7%. This specimen was non-naive T cells sorted from PBMCs, taken 14 days before vaccination. The receptor set was obtained from a man aged 45 to 65 who received an inactivated influenza vaccine.

In its sample, this clonotype was seen many times. The chain is built from TRBV7-6 and TRBJ1-4; tentative D call: TRBD1 (6 bases). The CDR3 extends over 14 amino acids. The germline V gene has CDR1 SGHVS and CDR2 FNYEAQ. Trimming shortened V by 4 bases and J by 8 bases, and 14 bases separated the two germline ends. Written as DNA, the CDR3 is TGTGCCAGCAGCTCTTACAGGGCGGACGAAAAACTGTTTTTT. Translation: CASSSYRADEKLFF.

This clonotype has ten or more counts. CDR3 protein: CASSLSAGSSTDTQYF. The CDR3 DNA is TGTGCCAGCAGCTTAAGCGCGGGAAGTAGTACAGATACGCAGTATTTT. The rearrangement links TRBV7-2 to TRBJ2-3, with D possibly matching TRBD2 (6 bases). Germline CDR1 reads SGHTA; CDR2 reads FQGNSA. The CDR3 is made up of 16 amino acids. V was shortened by 2 bases and J by 3 bases, with 15 bases between the two germline ends.

This clonotype has only a few counts. In DNA, the CDR3 is TGCAGTGCTAGTCTGATTTGGCTCCCCTACAATGAGCAGTTCTTC. Its protein product is CSASLIWLPYNEQFF. V usage is TRBV20-1 and J usage is TRBJ2-1; no firm D call. Trimming took 3 bases from V and 2 from J, leaving 14 bases between them. In germline, CDR1 is DFQATT, CDR2 SNEGSKA (reference sequence). This CDR3 is 15 amino acids long.

Worth noting for this clonotype: Given a much more abundant clone one base away, this may be a read error. The chain employs TRBV12-3 or TRBV12-4 and TRBJ1-5, with D perhaps matching TRBD1 (6 bases). This CDR3 comprises 16 residues. Trimming removed 3 bases from V and 0 bases from J, with 12 bases in between. CDR3 region: CASSLTGPDSNQPQHF. The CDR3 DNA reads as TGTGCCAGCAGTTTGACAGGACCTGATAGCAATCAGCCCCAGCATTTT.

The chain recombines TRBV10-2 with TRBJ1-2; TRBD1 matches at 9 bases. Unmatched junction bases numbered 7, after V lost 6 bases and J lost 8 bases. The CDR3 extends over 13 amino acids. Germline values: CDR1 WSHSY, CDR2 SAAADI. Written as DNA, the CDR3 is TGCGCCAGCAGACAGGGGGCGAGTGAGGGCTACACCTTC. This encodes CASRQGASEGYTF.

This clonotype showed up many times. This sequence joins TRBV28 and TRBJ2-2; D perhaps matches TRBD1 (6 bases). Germline lookup yields CDR1 MDHEN and CDR2 SYDVKM. Trimming left V 5 bases short and J 3 bases short, with 16 bases between. The CDR3 loop spans 16 amino acids. As DNA, the CDR3 is TGTGCCAGCAGTAGTGCGGACAGAGGCCACACCGGGGAGCTGTTTTTT. Protein sequence: CASSSADRGHTGELFF.